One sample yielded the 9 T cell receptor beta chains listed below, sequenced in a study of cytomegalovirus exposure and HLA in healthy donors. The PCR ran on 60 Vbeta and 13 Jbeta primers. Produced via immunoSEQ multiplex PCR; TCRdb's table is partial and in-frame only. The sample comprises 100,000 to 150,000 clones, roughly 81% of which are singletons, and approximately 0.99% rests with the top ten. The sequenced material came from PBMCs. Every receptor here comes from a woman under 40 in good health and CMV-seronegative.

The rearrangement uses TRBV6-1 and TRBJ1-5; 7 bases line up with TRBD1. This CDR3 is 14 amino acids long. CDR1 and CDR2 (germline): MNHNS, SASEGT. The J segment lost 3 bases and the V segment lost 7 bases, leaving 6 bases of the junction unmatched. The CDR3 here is CASTGTAYNQPQHF. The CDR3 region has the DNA TGTGCCAGCACCGGGACAGCCTACAATCAGCCCCAGCATTTT.

The CDR3 DNA follows: TGTGCCAGCACGATAGCGGGCAGGACCAACCAAGAGACCCAGTACTTC. Encoded protein: CASTIAGRTNQETQYF. The chain joins TRBV28 to TRBJ2-5; TRBD2 agrees at 7 bases. The germline V gene has CDR1 MDHEN and CDR2 SYDVKM. The V gene end was trimmed by 7 bases and the J gene end by 0 bases; junction bases not matched to a gene: 11. This CDR3 region has 16 residues.

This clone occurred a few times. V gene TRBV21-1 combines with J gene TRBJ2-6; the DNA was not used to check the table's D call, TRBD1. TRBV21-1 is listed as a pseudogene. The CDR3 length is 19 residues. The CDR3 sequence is CASSKGTGSLLSGANVLTF. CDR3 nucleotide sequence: TGTGCCAGCAGCAAAGGGACAGGATCCTTACTCTCTGGGGCCAACGTCCTGACTTTC.

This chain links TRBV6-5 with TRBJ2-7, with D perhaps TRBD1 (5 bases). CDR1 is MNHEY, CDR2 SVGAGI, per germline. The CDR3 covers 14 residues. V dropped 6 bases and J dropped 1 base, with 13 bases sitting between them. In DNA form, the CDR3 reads TGTGCCAGCAGCAATATCGACAGTTCCTACGAGCAGTACTTC. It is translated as CASSNIDSSYEQYF.

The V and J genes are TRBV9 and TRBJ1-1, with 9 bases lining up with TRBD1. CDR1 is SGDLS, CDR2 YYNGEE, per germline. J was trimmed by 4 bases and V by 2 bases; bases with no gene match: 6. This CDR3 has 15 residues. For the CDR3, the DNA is TGTGCCAGCAGCGTTCGATCGACAGGGGGCACTGAAGCTTTCTTT. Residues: CASSVRSTGGTEAFF.

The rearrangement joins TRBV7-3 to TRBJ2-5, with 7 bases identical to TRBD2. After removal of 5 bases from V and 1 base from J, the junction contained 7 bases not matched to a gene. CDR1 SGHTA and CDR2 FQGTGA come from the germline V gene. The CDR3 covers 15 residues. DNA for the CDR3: TGTGCCAGCAGCCCCGGTCTAGCGGTCCAAGAGACCCAGTACTTC. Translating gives CASSPGLAVQETQYF.

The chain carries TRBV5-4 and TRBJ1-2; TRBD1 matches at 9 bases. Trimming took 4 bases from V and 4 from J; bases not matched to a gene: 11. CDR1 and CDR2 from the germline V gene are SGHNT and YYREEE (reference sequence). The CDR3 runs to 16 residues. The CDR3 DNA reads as TGTGCCAGCAGCCATGGACAGGGGTCCCGTATCTATGGCTACACCTTC. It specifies CASSHGQGSRIYGYTF.

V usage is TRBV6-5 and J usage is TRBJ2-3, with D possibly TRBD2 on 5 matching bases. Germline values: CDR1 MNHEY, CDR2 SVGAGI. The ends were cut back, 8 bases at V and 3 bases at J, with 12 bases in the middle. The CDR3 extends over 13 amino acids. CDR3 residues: CASRTPGTDTQYF. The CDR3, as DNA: TGTGCCAGCCGAACCCCGGGGACAGATACGCAGTATTTT.

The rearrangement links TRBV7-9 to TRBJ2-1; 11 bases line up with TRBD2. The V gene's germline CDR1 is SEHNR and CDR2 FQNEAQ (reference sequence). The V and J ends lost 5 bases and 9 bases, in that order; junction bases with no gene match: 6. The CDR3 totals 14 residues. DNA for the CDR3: TGTGCCAGCAGCCCACCGGGACTAGCGGTTGAGCAGTTCTTC. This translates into CASSPPGLAVEQFF. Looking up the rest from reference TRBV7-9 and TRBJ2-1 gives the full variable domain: DTGVSQNPRHKITKRGQNVTFRCDPISEHNRLYWYRQTLGQGPEFLTYFQNEAQLEKSRLLSDRFSAERPKGSFSTLEIQRTEQGDSAMYLCASSPPGLAVEQFFGPGTRLTVL.